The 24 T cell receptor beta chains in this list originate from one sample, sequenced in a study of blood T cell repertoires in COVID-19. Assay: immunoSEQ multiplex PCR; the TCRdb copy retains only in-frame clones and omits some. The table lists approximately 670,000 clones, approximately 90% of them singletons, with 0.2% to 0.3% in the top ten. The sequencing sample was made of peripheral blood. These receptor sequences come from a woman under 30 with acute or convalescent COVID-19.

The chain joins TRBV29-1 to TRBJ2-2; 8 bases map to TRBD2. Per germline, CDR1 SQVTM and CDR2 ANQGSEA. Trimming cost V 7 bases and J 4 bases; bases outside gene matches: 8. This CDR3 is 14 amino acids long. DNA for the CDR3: TGCAGCGCCACCGGGGGGGGCGGCACCGGGGAGCTGTTTTTT. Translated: CSATGGGGTGELFF.

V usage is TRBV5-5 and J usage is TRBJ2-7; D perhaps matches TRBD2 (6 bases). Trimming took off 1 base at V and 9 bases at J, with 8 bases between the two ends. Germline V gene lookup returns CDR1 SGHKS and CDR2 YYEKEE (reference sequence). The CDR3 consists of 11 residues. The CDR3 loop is CASSLQGGQYF. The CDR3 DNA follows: TGTGCCAGCAGCTTGCAGGGAGGGCAGTACTTC.

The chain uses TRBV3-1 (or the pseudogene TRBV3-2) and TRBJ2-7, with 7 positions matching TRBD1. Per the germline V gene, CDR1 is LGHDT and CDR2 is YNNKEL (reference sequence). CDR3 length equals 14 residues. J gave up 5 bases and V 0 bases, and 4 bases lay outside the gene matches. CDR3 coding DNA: TGTGCCAGCAGCCAAGAGGGACAGATCGACGAGCAGTACTTC. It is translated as CASSQEGQIDEQYF.

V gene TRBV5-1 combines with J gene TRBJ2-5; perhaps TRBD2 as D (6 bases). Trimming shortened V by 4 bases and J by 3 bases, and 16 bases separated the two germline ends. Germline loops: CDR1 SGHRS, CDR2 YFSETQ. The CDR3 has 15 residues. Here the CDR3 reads CASSPGVGEKETQYF. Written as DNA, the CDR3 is TGCGCCAGCAGCCCGGGAGTTGGAGAGAAAGAGACCCAGTACTTC.

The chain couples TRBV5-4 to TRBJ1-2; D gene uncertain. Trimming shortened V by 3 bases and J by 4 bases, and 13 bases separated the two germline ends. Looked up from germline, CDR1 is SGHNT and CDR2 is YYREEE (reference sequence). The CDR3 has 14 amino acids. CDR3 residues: CASSSAGSSYGYTF. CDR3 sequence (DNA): TGTGCCAGCAGCTCCGCAGGCAGTAGCTATGGCTACACCTTC.

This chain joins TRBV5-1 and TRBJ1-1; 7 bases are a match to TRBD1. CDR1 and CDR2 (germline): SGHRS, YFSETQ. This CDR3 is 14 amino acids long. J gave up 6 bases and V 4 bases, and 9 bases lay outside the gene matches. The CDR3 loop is CASSRTTGSPEAFF. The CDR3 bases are TGCGCCAGCAGCCGCACGACAGGGTCCCCTGAAGCTTTCTTT.

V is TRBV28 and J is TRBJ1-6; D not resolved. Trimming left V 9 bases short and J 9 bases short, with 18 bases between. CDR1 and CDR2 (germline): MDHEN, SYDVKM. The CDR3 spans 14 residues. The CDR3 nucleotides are TGTGCCAGTAGAGAGACGGGTGTCGCTTCACCCCTCCACTTT. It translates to CASRETGVASPLHF.

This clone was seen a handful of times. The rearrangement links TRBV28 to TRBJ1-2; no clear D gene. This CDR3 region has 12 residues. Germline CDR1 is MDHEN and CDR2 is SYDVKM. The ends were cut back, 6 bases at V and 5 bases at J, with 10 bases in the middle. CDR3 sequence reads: CASRGVGYGYTF. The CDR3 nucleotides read TGTGCCAGCAGGGGAGTAGGGTATGGCTACACCTTC.

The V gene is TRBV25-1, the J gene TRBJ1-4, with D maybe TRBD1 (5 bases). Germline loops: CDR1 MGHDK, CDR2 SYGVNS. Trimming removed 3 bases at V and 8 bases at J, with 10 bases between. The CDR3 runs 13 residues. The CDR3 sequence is CASSEGGGEKLFF. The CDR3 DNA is TGTGCCAGCAGTGAGGGGGGTGGCGAAAAACTGTTTTTT.

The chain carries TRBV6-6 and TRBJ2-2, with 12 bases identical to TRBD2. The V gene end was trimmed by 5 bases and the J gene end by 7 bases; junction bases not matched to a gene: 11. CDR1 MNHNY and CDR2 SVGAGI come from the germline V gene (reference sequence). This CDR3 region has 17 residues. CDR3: CASSPYLAGGRNGELFF. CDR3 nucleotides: TGTGCCAGCAGTCCTTATCTAGCGGGGGGGCGTAACGGGGAGCTGTTTTTT.

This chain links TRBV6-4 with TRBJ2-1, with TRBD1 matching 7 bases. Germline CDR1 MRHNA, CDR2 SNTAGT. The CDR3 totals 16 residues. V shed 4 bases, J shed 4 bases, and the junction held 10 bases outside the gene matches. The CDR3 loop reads CASSVHQVTGYNEQFF. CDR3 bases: TGTGCCAGCAGTGTCCACCAAGTGACAGGGTACAATGAGCAGTTCTTC.

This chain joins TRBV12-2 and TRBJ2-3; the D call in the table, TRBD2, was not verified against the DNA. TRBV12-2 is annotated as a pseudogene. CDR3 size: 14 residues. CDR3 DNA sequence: TGTGCAAGTCGCTTAGTCGGGAACACAGATACGCAGTATTTT. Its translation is CASRLVGNTDTQYF.

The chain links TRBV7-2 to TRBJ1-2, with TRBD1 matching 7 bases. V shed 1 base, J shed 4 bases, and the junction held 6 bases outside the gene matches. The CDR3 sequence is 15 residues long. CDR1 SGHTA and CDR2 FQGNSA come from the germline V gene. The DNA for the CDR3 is TGTGCCAGCAGCTTAGGAGGGGGCGTTGGCTATGGCTACACCTTC. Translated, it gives CASSLGGGVGYGYTF.

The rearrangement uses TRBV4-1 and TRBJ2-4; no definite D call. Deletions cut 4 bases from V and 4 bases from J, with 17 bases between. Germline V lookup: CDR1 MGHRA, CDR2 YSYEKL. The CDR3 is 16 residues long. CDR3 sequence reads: CASSPLVVATKNIQYF. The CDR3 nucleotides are TGCGCCAGCAGCCCCCTAGTTGTCGCAACAAAAAACATTCAGTACTTC.

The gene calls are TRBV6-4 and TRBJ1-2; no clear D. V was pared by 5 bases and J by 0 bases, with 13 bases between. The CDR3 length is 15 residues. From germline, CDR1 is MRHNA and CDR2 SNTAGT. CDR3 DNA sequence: TGTGCCAGCAGTCTCGAAATGGGAGCTAACTATGGCTACACCTTC. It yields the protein CASSLEMGANYGYTF.

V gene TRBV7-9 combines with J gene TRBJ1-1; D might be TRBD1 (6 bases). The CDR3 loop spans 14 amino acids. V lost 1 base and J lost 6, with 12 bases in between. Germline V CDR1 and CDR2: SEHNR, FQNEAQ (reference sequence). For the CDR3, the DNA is TGTGCCAGCAGCTTAGTGGGGGCGAAGGCTGAAGCTTTCTTT. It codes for CASSLVGAKAEAFF.

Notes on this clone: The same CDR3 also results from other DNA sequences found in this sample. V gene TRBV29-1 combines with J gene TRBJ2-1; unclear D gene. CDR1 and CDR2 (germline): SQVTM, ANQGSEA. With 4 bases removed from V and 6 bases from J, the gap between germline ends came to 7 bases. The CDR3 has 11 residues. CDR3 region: CSVVQFNEQFF. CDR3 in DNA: TGCAGCGTTGTACAGTTCAATGAGCAGTTCTTC.

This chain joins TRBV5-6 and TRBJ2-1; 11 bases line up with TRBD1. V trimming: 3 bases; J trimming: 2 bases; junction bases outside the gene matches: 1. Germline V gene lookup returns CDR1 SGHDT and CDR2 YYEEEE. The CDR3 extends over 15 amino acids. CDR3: CASSWDRGTYNEQFF. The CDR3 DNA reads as TGTGCCAGCAGCTGGGACAGGGGGACCTACAATGAGCAGTTCTTC. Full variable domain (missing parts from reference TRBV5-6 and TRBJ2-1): DAGVTQSPTHLIKTRGQQVTLRCSPKSGHDTVSWYQQALGQGPQFIFQYYEEEERQRGNFPDRFSGHQFPNYSSELNVNALLLGDSALYLCASSWDRGTYNEQFFGPGTRLTVL.

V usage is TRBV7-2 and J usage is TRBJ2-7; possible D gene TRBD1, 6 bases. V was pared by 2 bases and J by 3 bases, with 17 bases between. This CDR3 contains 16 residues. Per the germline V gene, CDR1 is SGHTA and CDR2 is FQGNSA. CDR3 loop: CASSLKPQGLIYEQYF. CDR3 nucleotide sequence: TGTGCCAGCAGCTTAAAGCCCCAGGGGCTAATCTACGAGCAGTACTTC.

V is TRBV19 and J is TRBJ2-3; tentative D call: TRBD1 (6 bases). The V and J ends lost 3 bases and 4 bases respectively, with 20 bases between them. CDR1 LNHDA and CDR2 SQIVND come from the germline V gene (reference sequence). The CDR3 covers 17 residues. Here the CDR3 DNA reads TGTGCCAGTAGTATCCCCACGGCAGGGGTAGGGTCAGATACGCAGTATTTT. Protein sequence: CASSIPTAGVGSDTQYF.

CDR3 protein: CASSLISRQSKNIQYF. As DNA, the CDR3 is TGTGCCAGCAGCTTAATCTCGAGACAGAGTAAAAACATTCAGTACTTC. The J gene is TRBJ2-4, the V gene TRBV7-6; weak D call: TRBD1 (5 bases). Trimming left V 2 bases short and J 4 bases short, with 15 bases between. Germline V CDR1 and CDR2: SGHVS, FNYEAQ. This CDR3 region has 16 residues.

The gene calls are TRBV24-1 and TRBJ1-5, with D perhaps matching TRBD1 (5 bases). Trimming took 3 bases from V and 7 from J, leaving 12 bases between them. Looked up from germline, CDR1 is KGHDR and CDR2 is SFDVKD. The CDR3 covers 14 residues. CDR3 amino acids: CATSDGGIWQPQHF. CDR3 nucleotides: TGTGCCACCAGTGATGGGGGGATTTGGCAGCCCCAGCATTTT.

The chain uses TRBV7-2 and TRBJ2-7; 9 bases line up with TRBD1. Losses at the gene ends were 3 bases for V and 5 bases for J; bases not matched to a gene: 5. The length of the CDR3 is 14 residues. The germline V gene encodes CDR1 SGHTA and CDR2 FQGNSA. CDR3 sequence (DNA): TGTGCCAGCAGCTTCGACAGGGGGACCCACGAGCAGTACTTC. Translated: CASSFDRGTHEQYF.

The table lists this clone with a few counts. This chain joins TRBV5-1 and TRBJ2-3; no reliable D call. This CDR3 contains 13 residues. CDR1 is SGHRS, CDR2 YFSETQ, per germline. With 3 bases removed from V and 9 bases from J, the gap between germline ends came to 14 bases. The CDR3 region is CASSSALATTQYF. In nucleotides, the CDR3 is TGCGCCAGCAGCTCGGCTTTGGCGACAACGCAGTATTTT. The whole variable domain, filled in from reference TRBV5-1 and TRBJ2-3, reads KAGVTQTPRYLIKTRGQQVTLSCSPISGHRSVSWYQQTPGQGLQFLFEYFSETQRNKGNFPGRFSGRQFSNSRSEMNVSTLELGDSALYLCASSSALATTQYFGPGTRLTVL.